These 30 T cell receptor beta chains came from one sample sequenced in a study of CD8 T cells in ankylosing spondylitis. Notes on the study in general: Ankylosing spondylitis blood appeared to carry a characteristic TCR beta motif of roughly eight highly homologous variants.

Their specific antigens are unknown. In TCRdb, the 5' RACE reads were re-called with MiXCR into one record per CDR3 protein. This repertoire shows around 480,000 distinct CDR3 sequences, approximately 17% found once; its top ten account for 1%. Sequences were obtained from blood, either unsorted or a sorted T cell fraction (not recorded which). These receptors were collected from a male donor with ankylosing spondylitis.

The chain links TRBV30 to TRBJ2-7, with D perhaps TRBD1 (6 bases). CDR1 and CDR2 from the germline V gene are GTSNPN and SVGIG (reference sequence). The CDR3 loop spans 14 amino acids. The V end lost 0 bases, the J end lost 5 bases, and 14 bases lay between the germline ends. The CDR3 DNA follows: TGTGCCTGGAGTGTACTCAGGGGAGCCCACGAGCAGTACTTC. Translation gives CAWSVLRGAHEQYF.

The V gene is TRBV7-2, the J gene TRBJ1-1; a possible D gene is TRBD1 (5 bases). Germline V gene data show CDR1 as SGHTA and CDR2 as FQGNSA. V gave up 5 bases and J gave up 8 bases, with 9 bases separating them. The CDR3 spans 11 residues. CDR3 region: CASSPRTEAFF. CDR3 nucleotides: TGTGCCAGCAGCCCTCGGACAGAAGCTTTCTTT.

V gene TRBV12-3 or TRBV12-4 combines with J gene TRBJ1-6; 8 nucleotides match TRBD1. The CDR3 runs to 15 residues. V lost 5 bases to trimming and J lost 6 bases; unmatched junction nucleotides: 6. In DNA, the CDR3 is TGTGCCAGCAGTCAACGACAGGGGAGTAATTCACCCCTCCACTTT. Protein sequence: CASSQRQGSNSPLHF.

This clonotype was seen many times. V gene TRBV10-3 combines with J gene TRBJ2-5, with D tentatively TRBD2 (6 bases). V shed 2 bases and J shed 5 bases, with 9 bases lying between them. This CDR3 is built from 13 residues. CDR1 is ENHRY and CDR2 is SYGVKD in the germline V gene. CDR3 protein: CAISETAGETQYF. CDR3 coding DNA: TGTGCCATCAGTGAGACCGCGGGGGAGACCCAGTACTTC.

CDR3 loop: CASSERGYYYGYTF. CDR3 nucleotides: TGTGCCAGCAGTGAGCGGGGCTACTACTATGGCTACACCTTC. The J gene is TRBJ1-2, the V gene TRBV6-1, with D possibly being TRBD1 (5 bases). CDR1 and CDR2 from the germline V gene are MNHNS and SASEGT. Trimming cost V 3 bases and J 3 bases, with 11 bases left between them. This CDR3 comprises 14 residues.

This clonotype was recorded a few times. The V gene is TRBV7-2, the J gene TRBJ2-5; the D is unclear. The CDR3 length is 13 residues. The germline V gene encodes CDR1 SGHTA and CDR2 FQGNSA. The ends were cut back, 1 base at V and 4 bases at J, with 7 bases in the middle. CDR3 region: CASSLERIETQYF. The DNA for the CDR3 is TGTGCCAGCAGCTTAGAACGGATAGAGACCCAGTACTTC.

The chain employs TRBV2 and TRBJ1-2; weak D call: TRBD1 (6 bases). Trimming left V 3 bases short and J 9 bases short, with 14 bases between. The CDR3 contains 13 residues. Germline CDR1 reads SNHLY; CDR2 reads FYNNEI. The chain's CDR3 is CASSESRDNRYTF. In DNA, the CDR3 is TGTGCCAGCAGTGAGTCACGGGACAATCGCTACACCTTC.

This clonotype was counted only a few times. The CDR3 sequence is CASSLQGPRYGYTF. CDR3 in DNA: TGTGCCAGCAGTTTACAGGGACCCCGCTATGGCTACACCTTC. The chain carries TRBV12-3 or TRBV12-4 and TRBJ1-2; TRBD1 is a possible D gene (5 bases). The germline V and J ends were trimmed by 2 bases and 4 bases, with 11 bases remaining between them. The CDR3 sequence is 14 residues long.

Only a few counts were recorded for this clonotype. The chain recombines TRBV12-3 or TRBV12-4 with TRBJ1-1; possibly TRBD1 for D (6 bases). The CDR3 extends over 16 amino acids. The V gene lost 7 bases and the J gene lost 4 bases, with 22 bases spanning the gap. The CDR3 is CASTRTGTIRATEAFF. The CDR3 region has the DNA TGTGCCAGCACCCGCACCGGGACAATAAGGGCCACTGAAGCTTTCTTT.

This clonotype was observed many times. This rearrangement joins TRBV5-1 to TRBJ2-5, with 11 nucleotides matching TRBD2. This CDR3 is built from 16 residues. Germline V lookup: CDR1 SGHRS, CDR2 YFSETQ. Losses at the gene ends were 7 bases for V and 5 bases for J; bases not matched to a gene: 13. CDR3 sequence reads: CASGITGTSGRETQYF. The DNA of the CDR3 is TGCGCCAGCGGAATCACCGGGACTAGCGGCCGGGAGACCCAGTACTTC.

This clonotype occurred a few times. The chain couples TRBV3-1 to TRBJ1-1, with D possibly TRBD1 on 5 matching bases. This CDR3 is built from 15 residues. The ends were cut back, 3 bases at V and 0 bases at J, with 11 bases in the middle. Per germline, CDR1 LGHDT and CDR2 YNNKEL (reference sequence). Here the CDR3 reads CASSHRIRVNTEAFF. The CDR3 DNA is TGTGCCAGCAGCCACCGAATCAGGGTGAACACTGAAGCTTTCTTT.

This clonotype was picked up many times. Written as DNA, the CDR3 is TGTGCCACCAGCAGACTCCGTGGCGGGGTTGGCAATCAGCCCCAGCATTTT. This encodes CATSRLRGGVGNQPQHF. This chain links TRBV15 with TRBJ1-5; no firm D call. Germline lookup yields CDR1 LNHNV and CDR2 YYDKDF (reference sequence). The CDR3 spans 17 residues. V was trimmed by 2 bases and J by 2 bases, leaving 16 bases between them.

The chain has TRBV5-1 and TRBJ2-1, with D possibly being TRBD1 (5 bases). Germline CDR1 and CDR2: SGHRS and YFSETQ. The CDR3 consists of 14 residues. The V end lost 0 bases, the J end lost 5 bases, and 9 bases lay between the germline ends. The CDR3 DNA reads TGCGCCAGCAGCTTGGCCAGGGTGGACAATGAGCAGTTCTTC. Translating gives CASSLARVDNEQFF. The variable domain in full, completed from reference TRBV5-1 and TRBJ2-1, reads KAGVTQTPRYLIKTRGQQVTLSCSPISGHRSVSWYQQTPGQGLQFLFEYFSETQRNKGNFPGRFSGRQFSNSRSEMNVSTLELGDSALYLCASSLARVDNEQFFGPGTRLTVL.

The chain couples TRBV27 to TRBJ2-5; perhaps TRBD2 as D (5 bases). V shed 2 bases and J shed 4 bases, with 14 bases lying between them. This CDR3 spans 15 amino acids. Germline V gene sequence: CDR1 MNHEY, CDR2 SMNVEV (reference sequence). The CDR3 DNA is TGTGCCAGCAGTTTAGCCGGACTTCTGAGAGAGACCCAGTACTTC. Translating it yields CASSLAGLLRETQYF.

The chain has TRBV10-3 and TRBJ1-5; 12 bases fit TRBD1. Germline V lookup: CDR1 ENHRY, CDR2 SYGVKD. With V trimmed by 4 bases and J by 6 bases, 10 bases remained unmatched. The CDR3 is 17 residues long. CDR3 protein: CAISGAAGTGGSQPQHF. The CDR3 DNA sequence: TGTGCCATCAGTGGGGCTGCCGGGACAGGGGGCAGTCAGCCCCAGCATTTT.

CDR3 sequence: CASSSDSWTEAFF. Here the CDR3 DNA reads TGTGCCAGCAGTTCAGACAGTTGGACTGAAGCTTTCTTT. J is TRBJ1-1 and V is TRBV12-3 or TRBV12-4; D is possibly TRBD1 (5 bases). The CDR3 has 13 amino acids. The V gene lost 4 bases and the J gene lost 5 bases, with 11 bases spanning the gap.

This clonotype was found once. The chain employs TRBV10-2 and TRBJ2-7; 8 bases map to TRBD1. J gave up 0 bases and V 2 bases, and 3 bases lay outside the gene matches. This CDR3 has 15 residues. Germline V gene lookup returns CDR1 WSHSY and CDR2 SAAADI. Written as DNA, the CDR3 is TGCGCCAGCAGTGAGGGACAGGGTAGCTCCTACGAGCAGTACTTC. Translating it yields CASSEGQGSSYEQYF.

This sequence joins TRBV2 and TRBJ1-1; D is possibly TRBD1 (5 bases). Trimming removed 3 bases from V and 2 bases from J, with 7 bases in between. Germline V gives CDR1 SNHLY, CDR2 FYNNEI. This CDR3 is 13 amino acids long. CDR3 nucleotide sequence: TGTGCCAGCAGTGACGGACAAAACACTGAAGCTTTCTTT. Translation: CASSDGQNTEAFF.

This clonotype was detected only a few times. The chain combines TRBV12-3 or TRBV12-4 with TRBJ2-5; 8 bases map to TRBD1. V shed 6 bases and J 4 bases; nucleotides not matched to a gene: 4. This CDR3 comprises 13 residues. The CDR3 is CASRGTGGETQYF. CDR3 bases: TGTGCCAGCAGGGGGACAGGTGGAGAGACCCAGTACTTC.

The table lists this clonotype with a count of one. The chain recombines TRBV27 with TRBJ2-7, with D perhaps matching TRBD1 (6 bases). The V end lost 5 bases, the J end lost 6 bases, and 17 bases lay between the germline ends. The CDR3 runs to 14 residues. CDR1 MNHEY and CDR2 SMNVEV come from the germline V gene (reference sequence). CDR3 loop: CASSLNRALGEQYF. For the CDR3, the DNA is TGTGCCAGCAGTCTGAACAGGGCCTTGGGCGAGCAGTACTTC.

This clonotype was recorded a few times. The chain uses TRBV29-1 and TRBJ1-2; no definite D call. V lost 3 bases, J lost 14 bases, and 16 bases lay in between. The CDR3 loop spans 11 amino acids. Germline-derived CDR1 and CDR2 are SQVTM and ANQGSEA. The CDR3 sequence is CSVEDRVAGTF. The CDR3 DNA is TGCAGCGTTGAGGACCGTGTCGCGGGGACCTTC.

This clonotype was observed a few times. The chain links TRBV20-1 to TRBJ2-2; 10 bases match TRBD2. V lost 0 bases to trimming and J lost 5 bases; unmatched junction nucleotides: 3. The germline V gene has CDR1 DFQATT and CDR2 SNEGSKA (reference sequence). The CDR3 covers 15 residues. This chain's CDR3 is CSARETSGRTGELFF. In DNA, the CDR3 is TGCAGTGCTAGAGAGACTAGCGGGCGGACCGGGGAGCTGTTTTTT.

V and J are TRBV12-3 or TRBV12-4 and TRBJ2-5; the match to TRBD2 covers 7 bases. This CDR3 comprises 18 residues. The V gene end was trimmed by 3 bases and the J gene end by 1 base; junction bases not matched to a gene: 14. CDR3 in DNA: TGTGCCAGCAGTTTTCGGGTTTGGGGCGGGAGAGGCCAAGAGACCCAGTACTTC. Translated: CASSFRVWGGRGQETQYF.

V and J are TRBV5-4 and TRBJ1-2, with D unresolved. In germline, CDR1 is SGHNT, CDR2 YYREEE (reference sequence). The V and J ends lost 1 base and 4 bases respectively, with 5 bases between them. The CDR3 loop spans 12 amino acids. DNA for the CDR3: TGTGCCAGCAGCTTGCTAGTCTATGGCTACACCTTC. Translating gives CASSLLVYGYTF.

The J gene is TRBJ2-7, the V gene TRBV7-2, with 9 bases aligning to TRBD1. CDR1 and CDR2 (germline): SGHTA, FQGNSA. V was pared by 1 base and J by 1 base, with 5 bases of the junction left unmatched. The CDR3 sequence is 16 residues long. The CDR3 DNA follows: TGTGCCAGCAGCTTAGGGGGAGGACAGGGGTCCTACGAGCAGTACTTC. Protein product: CASSLGGGQGSYEQYF.

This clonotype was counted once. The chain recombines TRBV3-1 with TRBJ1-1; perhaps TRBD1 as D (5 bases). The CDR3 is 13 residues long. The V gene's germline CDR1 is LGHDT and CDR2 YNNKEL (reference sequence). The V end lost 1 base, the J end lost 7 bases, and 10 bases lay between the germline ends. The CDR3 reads CASSQGPGNEAFF. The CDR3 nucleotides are TGTGCCAGCAGCCAAGGTCCAGGGAATGAAGCTTTCTTT.

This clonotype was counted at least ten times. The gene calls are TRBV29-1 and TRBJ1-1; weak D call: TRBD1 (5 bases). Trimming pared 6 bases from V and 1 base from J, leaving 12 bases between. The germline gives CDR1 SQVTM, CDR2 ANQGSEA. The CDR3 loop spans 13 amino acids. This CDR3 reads CSVNGGWNTEAFF. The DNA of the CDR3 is TGCAGCGTCAACGGGGGGTGGAACACTGAAGCTTTCTTT.

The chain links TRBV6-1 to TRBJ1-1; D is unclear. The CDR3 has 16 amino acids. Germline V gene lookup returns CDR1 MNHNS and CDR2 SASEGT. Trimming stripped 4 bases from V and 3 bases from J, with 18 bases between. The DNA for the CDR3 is TGTGCCAGCAGTGGGGTCGGCGGGATTTCATACACTGAAGCTTTCTTT. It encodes CASSGVGGISYTEAFF.

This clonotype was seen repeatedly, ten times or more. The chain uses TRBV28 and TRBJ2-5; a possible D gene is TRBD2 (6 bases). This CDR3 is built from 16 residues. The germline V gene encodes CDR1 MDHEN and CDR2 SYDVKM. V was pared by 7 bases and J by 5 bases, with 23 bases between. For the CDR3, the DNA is TGTGCCAGCAAACTAGCCGGGACCAGCGAAAAGGAGACCCAGTACTTC. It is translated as CASKLAGTSEKETQYF.

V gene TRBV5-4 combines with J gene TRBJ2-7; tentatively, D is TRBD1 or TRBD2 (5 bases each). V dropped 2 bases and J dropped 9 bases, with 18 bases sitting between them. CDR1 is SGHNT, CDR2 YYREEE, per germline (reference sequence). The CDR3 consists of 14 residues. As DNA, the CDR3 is TGTGCCAGCAGCTTAGACCGGGACCCCGGACGGCAGTACTTC. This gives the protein CASSLDRDPGRQYF.